This paragraph covers one TCR beta chain sequence. The target antigen is unknown. The sequencing template was cDNA reverse transcribed from extracted RNA. Sequenced by immunoSEQ multiplex PCR; TCRdb stores in-frame clones only, minus some. Here the sample spans some 160,000 clones, around two thirds being singletons. The CDR3 spans 13 residues. The germline V gene encodes CDR1 SGHVS and CDR2 FQNEAQ. Trimming removed 5 bases at V and 4 bases at J, with 11 bases between. The data derive from a study of CD8+ T cells in alopecia areata. Study results and caveats: Besides other cells, scalp samples also yield sequences of resident alphabeta T cells from normal skin. Lesional scalp, notably in alopecia totalis/universalis, had clonality above that of normal scalp. With patients, TCR sharing proved less clear than in mice, a difference possibly related to HLA.

PBMCs provided sorted CD4+ and CD8+ T cells. The TCR was taken from a human donor in good health. Sequenced sample: CD8+ T cells sorted from blood. J is TRBJ1-1 and V is TRBV7-8; D remains ambiguous. This CDR3 reads CASSLRVPTEAFF. The DNA of the CDR3 is TGTGCCAGCAGCCTTCGGGTACCCACTGAAGCTTTCTTT.